The sequence of this T cell receptor (beta chain) was determined in a study of blood T cell repertoires in COVID-19. On the study more broadly: Specimens from acute and convalescent COVID-19 originated in the United States, Italy and Spain. Sample material is recorded as cDNA or gDNA derived from T cells, B-cell-depleted T cells, or PBMCs.

Source study methods: Nucleated cell number was recorded as an estimate derived from reference gene primer amplification. Generated by immunoSEQ multiplex PCR, the TCRdb table keeps only in-frame clones and is missing some. Clone size and the V and J calls come from that table; the DNA yielded D and trimming. There are around 120,000 clones in the sample; 87% occur only once, and 25% to 35% lies in the top ten. Trimming took 10 bases from V and 9 from J, leaving 16 bases between them. CDR3 length: 13 residues. The sequence came from a woman aged 70 to 79 with acute or convalescent COVID-19. The sequenced material came from peripheral blood. The V call is TRBV12-3 or TRBV12-4, the J call TRBJ1-6; perhaps TRBD1 as D (5 bases). The CDR3 loop is CATSWGDTSPLHF. In DNA, the CDR3 is TGTGCCACAAGTTGGGGGGATACTTCACCCCTCCACTTT.